This entry lists 31 T cell receptor beta chains sequenced from one sample in a study of blood T cells in healthy people across ages. A J-beta primer mix and a sample-barcoded 5' primer were used in a second PCR of roughly 6 to 12 cycles. MiXCR, run by TCRdb on the 5' RACE reads, gives a single entry per CDR3 protein. This sample has approximately 1.5 million distinct CDR3 sequences; approximately 32% occur once, and the top ten carry approximately 10%. The sequencing sample was made of blood. The source of these receptors is a woman in her twenties or thirties in good health.

This clonotype was counted a few times. The rearrangement joins TRBV12-3 or TRBV12-4 to TRBJ2-3, with D possibly being TRBD1 (6 bases). The CDR3 has 12 amino acids. Trimming took off 5 bases at V and 7 bases at J, with 10 bases between the two ends. The CDR3 sequence is CASSAQGNTQYF. CDR3 nucleotide sequence: TGTGCCAGCAGTGCACAGGGTAATACGCAGTATTTT.

This clonotype was seen a few times. The gene calls are TRBV6-5 and TRBJ2-3; tentatively, D is TRBD2 (6 bases). Per germline, CDR1 MNHEY and CDR2 SVGAGI. Trimming took off 11 bases at V and 0 bases at J, with 12 bases between the two ends. The CDR3 totals 13 residues. CDR3 amino acids: CAAGSTSTDTQYF. The CDR3, as DNA: TGTGCCGCGGGATCGACTAGCACAGATACGCAGTATTTT.

The chain carries TRBV5-6 and TRBJ1-2; 7 nucleotides align to TRBD1. The germline gives CDR1 SGHDT, CDR2 YYEEEE. Trimming cost V 3 bases and J 5 bases; bases outside gene matches: 7. The CDR3 sequence is 14 residues long. CDR3: CASSSGDRRYGYTF. In DNA, the CDR3 is TGTGCCAGCAGCTCGGGGGACAGAAGATATGGCTACACCTTC.

This clonotype was seen repeatedly, ten times or more. V usage is TRBV10-2 and J usage is TRBJ2-7; 12 bases line up with TRBD1. This CDR3 comprises 14 residues. Trimming removed 5 bases from V and 6 bases from J; junction bases left unmatched: 5. Germline V lookup: CDR1 WSHSY, CDR2 SAAADI. This chain's CDR3 is CASSLGQGAFEQYF. The CDR3 DNA reads TGCGCCAGCAGTCTGGGACAGGGGGCCTTCGAGCAGTACTTC.

This clonotype came up a few times. This chain links TRBV10-3 with TRBJ2-5, with D unclear. Trimming removed 11 bases at V and 10 bases at J, with 20 bases between. CDR3 length: 12 amino acids. The germline V gene has CDR1 ENHRY and CDR2 SYGVKD. The CDR3 DNA reads TGTGCCCACGGCCGGAGTTGGGCGATCCAGTACTTC. This gives the protein CAHGRSWAIQYF.

This clonotype was observed a few times. The rearrangement uses TRBV7-2 and TRBJ2-1; 9 bases map to TRBD2. Germline CDR1 and CDR2: SGHTA and FQGNSA. This CDR3 is built from 20 residues. Unmatched junction bases numbered 23, after V lost 5 bases and J lost 6 bases. The CDR3 DNA reads TGTGCCAGCAGCACAACGGGCGGAAGGGGTCTAGCGGGGCGCGCCAATGAGCAGTTCTTC. Its protein product is CASSTTGGRGLAGRANEQFF.

In its sample, this clonotype was seen many times. The chain is built from TRBV29-1 and TRBJ2-7, with D uncertain. The CDR3 has 14 amino acids. Germline V gives CDR1 SQVTM, CDR2 ANQGSEA. The V end was cut by 0 bases, the J end by 0 bases, with 9 bases between. CDR3 DNA sequence: TGCAGCGTTGAAGACGAGTTTGGCTCCTACGAGCAGTACTTC. Residues: CSVEDEFGSYEQYF.

J is TRBJ2-3 and V is TRBV25-1; D not certain. The CDR3 covers 13 residues. Deletions cut 2 bases from V and 6 bases from J, with 9 bases between. CDR1 is MGHDK, CDR2 SYGVNS, per germline. Written as DNA, the CDR3 is TGTGCCAGCAGTGAAGCGGCCACGGATACGCAGTATTTT. Amino acids: CASSEAATDTQYF.

This clonotype was detected a few times. The chain has TRBV10-3 and TRBJ2-5, with 9 bases matching TRBD1. The closer fit of TRBJ2-7 to the DNA end suggests the J call may be wrong. Germline V CDR1 and CDR2: ENHRY, SYGVKD. The CDR3 runs to 14 residues. CDR3 residues: CAISELTGGHEQYF. The CDR3, as DNA: TGTGCCATCAGTGAGTTAACAGGGGGCCACGAGCAGTACTTC.

This clonotype was detected once. A junction end diverges from the germline sequence, so it may reflect a read error. The chain has TRBV7-9 and TRBJ2-2; a weak D match, TRBD2 (6 bases). The CDR3 consists of 15 residues. Germline V CDR1 and CDR2: SEHNR, FQNEAQ (reference sequence). The CDR3 DNA follows: TGTACCAGCAGCTTAGGGACTGTGAACACCGGGGAGCTGTTTTTT. Translating gives CTSSLGTVNTGELFF.

This clonotype was observed many times. The V call is TRBV10-3, the J call TRBJ2-7; TRBD1 aligns across 8 bases. V was pared by 6 bases and J by 1 base, with 5 bases of the junction left unmatched. The CDR3 runs to 14 residues. Per germline, CDR1 ENHRY and CDR2 SYGVKD. In DNA form, the CDR3 reads TGTGCCATCAGCGGGACAGGACTTTCCTACGAGCAGTACTTC. Residues: CAISGTGLSYEQYF.

In this sample, this clonotype turned up a few times. This chain uses TRBV4-2 with TRBJ2-7; D not certain. V shed 2 bases and J shed 6 bases, with 14 bases lying between them. The length of the CDR3 is 14 residues. Germline-derived CDR1 and CDR2 are LGHNA and YNFKEQ. The CDR3 is CASSQFLLVGEQYF. CDR3 DNA: TGTGCCAGCAGCCAATTCTTATTGGTGGGCGAGCAGTACTTC.

The V call is TRBV7-8, the J call TRBJ2-3; D remains ambiguous. From germline, CDR1 is SGHVS and CDR2 FQNEAQ. This CDR3 region has 13 residues. The V end was cut by 4 bases, the J end by 6 bases, with 11 bases between. The CDR3 region is CASSSERSDTQYF. CDR3 sequence (DNA): TGTGCCAGCAGCTCAGAGAGATCTGATACGCAGTATTTT.

This chain uses TRBV5-4 with TRBJ2-4; 10 bases are shared with TRBD2. The J call may be incorrect, as the DNA end agrees better with TRBJ2-5. Germline V gives CDR1 SGHNT, CDR2 YYREEE (reference sequence). The CDR3 is 15 amino acids. CDR3 loop: CASKTSGALGETQYF. The DNA of the CDR3 is TGTGCCAGCAAAACTAGCGGGGCCCTGGGGGAGACCCAGTACTTC.

The CDR3 loop reads CASQGLGQPQHF. The CDR3 DNA is TGTGCCAGTCAGGGTCTAGGTCAGCCCCAGCATTTT. The J gene is TRBJ1-5, the V gene TRBV6-1; maybe TRBD1 (5 bases). Germline CDR1 MNHNS, CDR2 SASEGT. The CDR3 has 12 amino acids. Trimming removed 9 bases at V and 6 bases at J, with 12 bases between.

The chain recombines TRBV9 with TRBJ2-3, with TRBD2 matching over 8 bases. V trimming: 3 bases; J trimming: 5 bases; junction bases outside the gene matches: 8. This CDR3 comprises 15 residues. CDR1 and CDR2 from the germline V gene are SGDLS and YYNGEE. CDR3 DNA: TGTGCCAGCAGCGCCCGGGGGGGCGGGAGAGATACGCAGTATTTT. Translating it yields CASSARGGGRDTQYF.

V gene TRBV29-1 combines with J gene TRBJ1-2, with 11 bases that match TRBD1. The CDR3 runs to 13 residues. V trimming: 7 bases; J trimming: 4 bases; junction bases outside the gene matches: 5. Germline V gene data show CDR1 as SQVTM and CDR2 as ANQGSEA. The CDR3, as DNA: TGCAGCGCGGGACAGGGGGAAGGCTATGGCTACACCTTC. Translation gives CSAGQGEGYGYTF.

The V and J genes are TRBV3-1 and TRBJ1-1; weak D call: TRBD1 (5 bases). V was trimmed by 5 bases and J by 6 bases, leaving 19 bases between them. From germline, CDR1 is LGHDT and CDR2 YNNKEL (reference sequence). This CDR3 region has 15 residues. The CDR3 DNA follows: TGTGCCAGCAGCACCCCCGGGACCCTGGTGGCTGAAGCTTTCTTT. Its protein is CASSTPGTLVAEAFF.

This clonotype has at least ten counts. The rearrangement uses TRBV5-6 and TRBJ2-3; 7 nucleotides match TRBD1. Germline lookup yields CDR1 SGHDT and CDR2 YYEEEE. J lost 4 bases, V lost 4 bases, and 3 bases had no gene match. CDR3 length: 13 amino acids. In nucleotides, the CDR3 is TGTGCCAGCAGCCGGCAGGGGGCAGATACGCAGTATTTT. Protein sequence: CASSRQGADTQYF.

This clonotype came up a few times. In DNA form, the CDR3 reads TGCAGTGCTAAGAGCAGGGGCTCTGACACTGAAGCTTTCTTT. Its protein product is CSAKSRGSDTEAFF. The V call is TRBV20-1, the J call TRBJ1-1; D possibly corresponds to TRBD1 (6 bases). Germline V gene lookup returns CDR1 DFQATT and CDR2 SNEGSKA (reference sequence). This CDR3 has 14 amino acids. V was trimmed by 4 bases and J by 3 bases, leaving 15 bases between them.

The sample holds a few counts of this clonotype. This CDR3 is CSVRTAPEGGYTF. In DNA, the CDR3 is TGCAGCGTCCGGACAGCTCCCGAGGGGGGCTACACCTTC. The genes are TRBV29-1 and TRBJ1-2; TRBD1 might be the D (6 bases). V lost 6 bases and J 8 bases, leaving 19 bases between the germline ends. CDR3 length equals 13 residues. Germline assignment: CDR1 SQVTM and CDR2 ANQGSEA. The variable domain in full, completed from reference TRBV29-1 and TRBJ1-2, reads SAVISQKPSRDICQRGTSLTIQCQVDSQVTMMFWYRQQPGQSLTLIATANQGSEATYESGFVIDKFPISRPNLTFSTLTVSNMSPEDSSIYLCSVRTAPEGGYTFGSGTRLTVV.

This clonotype has a handful of counts. This sequence joins TRBV20-1 and TRBJ2-1, with D possibly matching TRBD2 (6 bases). V lost 6 bases and J lost 6, with 15 bases in between. Germline assignment: CDR1 DFQATT and CDR2 SNEGSKA (reference sequence). The CDR3 is 13 residues long. The CDR3 here is CSARRPGGNEQFF. The DNA for the CDR3 is TGCAGTGCCCGGCGCCCCGGGGGCAATGAGCAGTTCTTC.

This clonotype was seen more than once but under ten times. The rearrangement joins TRBV2 to TRBJ2-7; possibly TRBD2 for D (6 bases). Germline lookup yields CDR1 SNHLY and CDR2 FYNNEI. Trimming took off 7 bases at V and 5 bases at J, with 18 bases between the two ends. The CDR3 loop spans 14 amino acids. In DNA form, the CDR3 reads TGTGCCAGCACTCGGAGGGCTACATCGGACGAGCAGTACTTC. It is translated as CASTRRATSDEQYF.

The rearrangement uses TRBV7-2 and TRBJ2-2, with D uncertain. From germline, CDR1 is SGHTA and CDR2 FQGNSA. V lost 5 bases to trimming and J lost 1 base, with 14 bases between them. CDR3 length: 16 amino acids. The CDR3 DNA sequence: TGTGCCAGCAGCCCCCACAGTCAGAGGAACACCGGGGAGCTGTTTTTT. Translated: CASSPHSQRNTGELFF.

The chain recombines TRBV6-4 with TRBJ2-1; 8 bases fit TRBD2. The CDR3 runs to 15 residues. The germline V gene has CDR1 MRHNA and CDR2 SNTAGT. V was pared by 2 bases and J by 2 bases, with 2 bases of the junction left unmatched. Here the CDR3 reads CASSDQAGAYNEQFF. The CDR3 bases are TGTGCCAGCAGTGACCAAGCGGGGGCCTACAATGAGCAGTTCTTC.

A remark on this clonotype: This may arise from a read error, as a much more abundant clone is one base away. The chain recombines TRBV10-3 with TRBJ2-4, with TRBD1 identical over 10 bases. The J call is uncertain, as TRBJ2-5 better fits the DNA end. CDR1 is ENHRY and CDR2 is SYGVKD in the germline V gene. The CDR3 spans 13 residues. CDR3: CAIGTGVQGTQYF. The DNA of the CDR3 is TGTGCCATCGGGACAGGGGTGCAAGGGACCCAGTACTTC.

The rearrangement uses TRBV18 and TRBJ2-2; 10 positions agree with TRBD1. V shed 5 bases and J 4 bases; nucleotides not matched to a gene: 4. The germline V gene has CDR1 KGHSH and CDR2 LQKENI. The CDR3 totals 15 residues. CDR3 amino acids: CASSAGQGTTGELFF. The CDR3 nucleotides are TGTGCCAGCTCAGCGGGACAGGGGACCACCGGGGAGCTGTTTTTT. The full variable domain, with the rest looked up from reference TRBV18 and TRBJ2-2, is NAGVMQNPRHLVRRRGQEARLRCSPMKGHSHVYWYRQLPEEGLKFMVYLQKENIIDESGMPKERFSAEFPKEGPSILRIQQVVRGDSAAYFCASSAGQGTTGELFFGEGSRLTVL.

This chain joins TRBV2 and TRBJ2-5; 11 bases line up with TRBD1. The CDR3 is 16 amino acids. Trimming took 4 bases from V and 5 from J; bases not matched to a gene: 9. Germline V CDR1 and CDR2: SNHLY, FYNNEI. The CDR3 spells CASSVRGQGGKETQYF. CDR3 nucleotide sequence: TGTGCCAGCAGTGTAAGGGGACAGGGGGGGAAGGAGACCCAGTACTTC.

The rearrangement links TRBV5-4 to TRBJ2-3, with D possibly matching TRBD1 (6 bases). The CDR3 covers 12 residues. The V gene's germline CDR1 is SGHNT and CDR2 YYREEE (reference sequence). Trimming took off 4 bases at V and 10 bases at J, with 13 bases between the two ends. CDR3 amino acids: CASSLQGRSQYF. Written as DNA, the CDR3 is TGTGCCAGCAGCCTACAGGGAAGGTCGCAGTATTTT.

The V gene is TRBV5-1, the J gene TRBJ1-4; TRBD1 is a possible D gene (5 bases). Trimming stripped 4 bases from V and 7 bases from J, with 14 bases between. The V gene's germline CDR1 is SGHRS and CDR2 YFSETQ. This CDR3 is built from 14 residues. CDR3 nucleotide sequence: TGCGCCAGCAGCACCGGGGGTGGGTCTGAAAAACTGTTTTTT. It encodes CASSTGGGSEKLFF.

This clonotype was counted between two and nine times. This chain links TRBV7-9 with TRBJ2-5; D is undetermined. Deletions cut 1 base from V and 5 bases from J, with 11 bases between. The CDR3 extends over 14 amino acids. Germline V lookup: CDR1 SEHNR, CDR2 FQNEAQ (reference sequence). The CDR3 sequence: CASSLGRVLETQYF. The CDR3 DNA is TGTGCCAGCAGCTTAGGCCGAGTCCTTGAGACCCAGTACTTC. Looking up the rest from reference TRBV7-9 and TRBJ2-5 gives the full variable domain: DTGVSQNPRHKITKRGQNVTFRCDPISEHNRLYWYRQTLGQGPEFLTYFQNEAQLEKSRLLSDRFSAERPKGSFSTLEIQRTEQGDSAMYLCASSLGRVLETQYFGPGTRLLVL.